Below, 27 T cell receptor beta chains from the same sample are listed, as sequenced in a study of blood T cell repertoires in COVID-19. Sequencing was performed with immunoSEQ multiplex PCR; in TCRdb, only in-frame clones are kept and a portion is missing. The data contain 200,000 to 250,000 clones, roughly 90% of them seen just once; the ten biggest clones take up around 6.5%. Sequences were obtained from peripheral blood. These receptors all stem from a man aged 55 to 70 who had recovered from COVID-19.

In nucleotides, the CDR3 is TGTGCCAGTAGTATACGGCGGGCTTCGGGGGTCTTCTACAATGAGCAGTTCTTC. Its protein product is CASSIRRASGVFYNEQFF. V gene TRBV19 combines with J gene TRBJ2-1, with TRBD2 as a possible D gene (6 bases). Germline CDR1 reads LNHDA; CDR2 reads SQIVND (reference sequence). This CDR3 comprises 18 residues. V lost 2 bases and J lost 3, with 20 bases in between.

This chain connects TRBV25-1 to TRBJ1-1; D is perhaps TRBD1 (5 bases). V was shortened by 3 bases and J by 1 base, with 15 bases between the two germline ends. The CDR3 consists of 16 residues. Germline-derived CDR1 and CDR2 are MGHDK and SYGVNS. CDR3 amino acids: CASSDVQGTGNTEAFF. The CDR3 bases are TGTGCCAGCAGTGATGTGCAGGGTACGGGGAACACTGAAGCTTTCTTT.

The rearrangement joins TRBV19 to TRBJ1-6; D ambiguous. Germline CDR1 LNHDA, CDR2 SQIVND (reference sequence). V lost 6 bases, J lost 0 bases, and 9 bases lay in between. The CDR3 has 15 amino acids. The CDR3: CASRDGSSYNSPLHF. The CDR3 DNA reads as TGTGCCAGTAGGGACGGGAGCTCCTATAATTCACCCCTCCACTTT.

The chain recombines TRBV5-1 with TRBJ1-2; TRBD1 might be the D (6 bases). The CDR3 runs to 14 residues. CDR1 is SGHRS, CDR2 YFSETQ, per germline. Trimming took off 4 bases at V and 3 bases at J, with 13 bases between the two ends. CDR3 protein: CASSATGTDYGYTF. The DNA of the CDR3 is TGCGCCAGCAGCGCGACAGGAACGGACTATGGCTACACCTTC. The full variable domain, completed using reference TRBV5-1 and TRBJ1-2, is KAGVTQTPRYLIKTRGQQVTLSCSPISGHRSVSWYQQTPGQGLQFLFEYFSETQRNKGNFPGRFSGRQFSNSRSEMNVSTLELGDSALYLCASSATGTDYGYTFGSGTRLTVV.

This sequence joins TRBV27 and TRBJ2-2, with TRBD2 matching over 13 bases. The V segment lost 11 bases and the J segment 5 bases; nucleotides outside the gene matches: 20. The germline CDR1 and CDR2 sequences are MNHEY and SMNVEV (reference sequence). The length of the CDR3 is 19 residues. CDR3 sequence reads: CARDKSTSGGAGRTGELFF. CDR3 nucleotides: TGTGCCCGCGACAAATCTACTAGCGGGGGGGCCGGCCGTACCGGGGAGCTGTTTTTT.

CDR3 amino acids: CASSPGLAGGGETQYF. CDR3 sequence (DNA): TGCGCCAGCAGCCCGGGTCTAGCGGGGGGGGGAGAGACCCAGTACTTC. The chain recombines TRBV4-1 with TRBJ2-5; 12 bases map to TRBD2. With V trimmed by 4 bases and J by 4 bases, 7 bases remained unmatched. Germline lookup yields CDR1 MGHRA and CDR2 YSYEKL. The length of the CDR3 is 16 residues.

In DNA form, the CDR3 reads TGTGCCAGCAGTGACTCGAGTCAGAGCGGGAAGGGTCGCGGCACAGATACGCAGTATTTT. Translation: CASSDSSQSGKGRGTDTQYF. V usage is TRBV6-4 and J usage is TRBJ2-3, with TRBD2 matching over 7 bases. CDR1 is MRHNA, CDR2 SNTAGT, per germline. The CDR3 consists of 20 residues. V lost 0 bases to trimming and J lost 1 base; unmatched junction nucleotides: 16.

CDR3 sequence reads: CATSPTSGGAYNEQFF. The CDR3 DNA reads as TGTGCCACCAGCCCGACTAGCGGGGGGGCCTACAATGAGCAGTTCTTC. The J gene is TRBJ2-1, the V gene TRBV24-1; 14 nucleotides line up with TRBD2. The CDR3 is 16 amino acids. Germline V lookup: CDR1 KGHDR, CDR2 SFDVKD. The V segment lost 7 bases and the J segment 2 bases; nucleotides outside the gene matches: 3.

The chain has TRBV4-1 and TRBJ2-7; tentative D call: TRBD1 (6 bases). The CDR3 loop spans 14 amino acids. Trimming took 6 bases from V and 5 from J, leaving 17 bases between them. CDR1 and CDR2 from the germline V gene are MGHRA and YSYEKL. CDR3 region: CASSREGQSHEQYF. CDR3 coding DNA: TGCGCCAGCAGTCGCGAAGGACAGTCCCACGAGCAGTACTTC.

The V call is TRBV7-9, the J call TRBJ1-4, with TRBD1 matching 10 bases. Trimming took 0 bases from V and 8 from J; bases not matched to a gene: 3. The CDR3 runs to 15 residues. CDR1 and CDR2 from the germline V gene are SEHNR and FQNEAQ (reference sequence). The chain's CDR3 is CASSLARDRGEKLFF. Written as DNA, the CDR3 is TGTGCCAGCAGCTTAGCGCGGGACAGGGGAGAAAAACTGTTTTTT.

This clone was observed a few times. The chain recombines TRBV7-9 with TRBJ1-4; D is possibly TRBD1 (6 bases). The CDR3 has 15 amino acids. V was pared by 4 bases and J by 0 bases, with 9 bases between. Germline CDR1 and CDR2: SEHNR and FQNEAQ (reference sequence). CDR3 coding DNA: TGTGCCAGCAGCTCCCGGACAGCAACTAATGAAAAACTGTTTTTT. Amino acids: CASSSRTATNEKLFF.

This chain connects TRBV5-6 to TRBJ2-5, with a possible D match to TRBD2 (5 bases). Germline V gene sequence: CDR1 SGHDT, CDR2 YYEEEE. Trimming took off 4 bases at V and 1 base at J, with 14 bases between the two ends. The CDR3 has 15 residues. CDR3 bases: TGTGCCAGCAGCCCCCGGGGTAGTGGCCAAGAGACCCAGTACTTC. Residues: CASSPRGSGQETQYF.

The chain's CDR3 is CASSPDRVTSPLHF. CDR3 nucleotides: TGTGCCAGCAGTCCCGACAGGGTAACCTCACCCCTCCACTTT. The V call is TRBV27, the J call TRBJ1-6; TRBD1 matches 7 bases. The CDR3 loop spans 14 amino acids. Germline trimming cut 5 bases from V and 10 bases from J; bases unmatched to any gene: 8. The V gene's germline CDR1 is MNHEY and CDR2 SMNVEV (reference sequence).

The chain is built from TRBV5-7 and TRBJ2-5; a weak D match, TRBD1 (6 bases). TRBV5-7 is an ORF for which the function is uncertain. This CDR3 contains 13 residues. The V end lost 7 bases, the J end lost 4 bases, and 14 bases lay between the germline ends. The chain's CDR3 is CASYNRVGETQYF. In nucleotides, the CDR3 is TGTGCCAGCTATAACAGGGTGGGAGAGACCCAGTACTTC.

The chain employs TRBV11-2 and TRBJ1-1, with D possibly being TRBD1 (5 bases). CDR1 and CDR2 (germline): SGHAT, FQNNGV. This CDR3 has 14 amino acids. The ends were cut back, 7 bases at V and 4 bases at J, with 16 bases in the middle. CDR3 protein: CASTGGIWGTEAFF. The CDR3, as DNA: TGTGCCAGCACCGGGGGGATTTGGGGCACTGAAGCTTTCTTT.

The V and J genes are TRBV2 and TRBJ1-4, with 7 bases identical to TRBD1. From germline, CDR1 is SNHLY and CDR2 FYNNEI. The CDR3 is made up of 15 amino acids. V trimming: 1 base; J trimming: 4 bases; junction bases outside the gene matches: 3. This CDR3 reads CASSEVTGDNEKLFF. The CDR3 bases are TGTGCCAGCAGTGAAGTCACAGGGGATAATGAAAAACTGTTTTTT. The whole variable domain, filled in from reference TRBV2 and TRBJ1-4, reads EPEVTQTPSHQVTQMGQEVILRCVPISNHLYFYWYRQILGQKVEFLVSFYNNEISEKSEIFDDQFSVERPDGSNFTLKIRSTKLEDSAMYFCASSEVTGDNEKLFFGSGTQLSVL.

This chain connects TRBV14 to TRBJ1-2; 8 bases fit TRBD1. This CDR3 is 15 amino acids long. Trimming at V came to 4 bases and at J to 3 bases, leaving 7 bases not matched to a gene. Germline loops: CDR1 SGHDN, CDR2 FVKESK. The CDR3 loop reads CASSPDRVKDYGYTF. The CDR3 DNA follows: TGTGCCAGCAGCCCGGACAGGGTTAAGGACTATGGCTACACCTTC.

The CDR3 nucleotides are TGCGCCAGCAGCCAAGACCAGGGAACCTATGGCTACACCTTC. Translating it yields CASSQDQGTYGYTF. The rearrangement joins TRBV4-1 to TRBJ1-2, with D possibly TRBD1 on 5 matching bases. Germline CDR1 and CDR2: MGHRA and YSYEKL. The V end lost 0 bases, the J end lost 4 bases, and 9 bases lay between the germline ends. CDR3 length equals 14 residues.

A few counts support this clone. The chain combines TRBV4-1 with TRBJ1-1; D possibly corresponds to TRBD1 (5 bases). CDR1 is MGHRA, CDR2 YSYEKL, per germline. Trimming removed 1 base at V and 2 bases at J, with 11 bases between. CDR3 size: 15 residues. As DNA, the CDR3 is TGCGCCAGCAGCCAAGCGAGGACATCCAACACTGAAGCTTTCTTT. This encodes CASSQARTSNTEAFF.

The CDR3 DNA is TGTGCCAGCAGAGCTCCGGGACAGAGTAACTATGGCTACACCTTC. Its translation is CASRAPGQSNYGYTF. The rearrangement uses TRBV6-5 and TRBJ1-2, with 7 bases lining up with TRBD1. The V gene end was trimmed by 6 bases and the J gene end by 1 base; junction bases not matched to a gene: 8. Germline V lookup: CDR1 MNHEY, CDR2 SVGAGI. The CDR3 is made up of 15 amino acids.

The rearrangement uses TRBV9 and TRBJ1-1, with a weak D call TRBD1 (6 bases). The CDR3 covers 14 residues. Per germline, CDR1 SGDLS and CDR2 YYNGEE. Trimming took 3 bases from V and 1 from J, leaving 10 bases between them. Here the CDR3 DNA reads TGTGCCAGCAGCGCGTCGGGACAGAACACTGAAGCTTTCTTT. Amino acids: CASSASGQNTEAFF.

V usage is TRBV12-3 or TRBV12-4 and J usage is TRBJ1-3; D ambiguous. Trimming left V 3 bases short and J 4 bases short, with 4 bases between. The CDR3 consists of 12 residues. CDR3: CASSFGGNTIYF. DNA of the CDR3: TGTGCCAGCAGTTTCGGGGGAAACACCATATATTTT.

In DNA form, the CDR3 reads TGTGCCAGTAGGGGACAGGCTGGCACCGGGGAGCTGTTTTTT. Translation gives CASRGQAGTGELFF. This chain links TRBV19 with TRBJ2-2; 8 bases map to TRBD1. The CDR3 extends over 14 amino acids. V lost 6 bases, J lost 4 bases, and 4 bases stayed unmatched. The germline gives CDR1 LNHDA, CDR2 SQIVND (reference sequence).

CDR3: CASSLPGNKKTQYF. Here the CDR3 DNA reads TGTGCCAGCAGTTTGCCGGGGAATAAGAAGACCCAGTACTTC. The gene calls are TRBV28 and TRBJ2-5; D is possibly TRBD2 (5 bases). The length of the CDR3 is 14 residues. V lost 3 bases and J lost 6, with 14 bases in between. CDR1 MDHEN and CDR2 SYDVKM come from the germline V gene.

The rearrangement links TRBV5-1 to TRBJ1-4; possible D gene TRBD1, 5 bases. Germline CDR1 and CDR2: SGHRS and YFSETQ. Trimming pared 1 base from V and 6 bases from J, leaving 10 bases between. CDR3 length: 14 amino acids. CDR3 bases: TGCGCCAGCAGCTTGTATGGAGGGGATGAAAAACTGTTTTTT. Translation: CASSLYGGDEKLFF.

The chain is built from TRBV7-2 and TRBJ2-1; D gene uncertain. The CDR3 consists of 13 residues. V was clipped by 1 base and J by 8 bases, with 9 bases between them. Germline CDR1 reads SGHTA; CDR2 reads FQGNSA. The CDR3 nucleotides read TGTGCCAGCAGCTTAGGAGTCAGGTATGAGCAGTTCTTC. This encodes CASSLGVRYEQFF.

V is TRBV24-1 and J is TRBJ2-7; possible D gene TRBD1, 6 bases. V lost 2 bases and J lost 4, with 14 bases in between. Germline V gives CDR1 KGHDR, CDR2 SFDVKD. The CDR3 has 15 residues. DNA of the CDR3: TGTGCCACCAGTGATTCCTCGGCCAGGGGATACGAGCAGTACTTC. Residues: CATSDSSARGYEQYF.